This T cell receptor (beta chain) was retrieved from a study of shared clonotypes between healthy human individuals. The study, taken as a whole, reports: Sharing across four donors was highest in naive CD4 (around 5%) and lowest in memory CD8 (roughly 0.4%).

The germline CDR1 and CDR2 sequences are LNHDA and SQIVND (reference sequence). The CDR3 is made up of 16 amino acids. V was clipped by 3 bases and J by 9 bases; unmatched bases: 10. The sample holds one count of this clone. Its antigen is unidentified. Deep-level running was used for the assay. The authors split each subset's genomic DNA evenly across several immunoSEQ plates. In the original workflow: Junction-only immunoSEQ data arrived without quality scores, meaning filtering differed. TCRdb's copy holds only in-frame clones and misses some; the assay was immunoSEQ multiplex PCR. From that table come the V and J calls and clone size; the DNA was used to work out D and trimming. Among millions of clones listed, 85% to 95% were seen once.

The V and J genes are TRBV19 and TRBJ2-1, with 11 bases that match TRBD2. The receptor comes from a man younger than 35 in good health. The source material was naive CD4+ T cells sorted from blood. Regarding subset: CD45RA+ positively selected. The CDR3 coding sequence is TGTGCCAGTAGTATCCCCTTAGCGGGGGGGCTTGGTGAGCAGTTCTTC. Amino acids: CASSIPLAGGLGEQFF.